This T cell receptor beta chain was recovered during a study of shared clonotypes between healthy human individuals. In regard to this clone: The same CDR3 arises from other DNA sequences in this sample as well.

The V end lost 6 bases, the J end lost 3 bases, and 14 bases lay between the germline ends. The CDR3 contains 14 residues. Per the germline V gene, CDR1 is ENHRY and CDR2 is SYGVKD. Every immunoSEQ plate was one replicate of a subset's evenly spread DNA. Template amounts of roughly 0.3 ug DNA, around 33,000 T cell genomes, were employed in unsorted PBMC replicate PCRs. Clones were read by immunoSEQ multiplex PCR, and TCRdb kept only the in-frame ones, dropping some. The sample includes fewer than 500,000 clones, 60% to 80% of them seen just once. Donors included only healthy HIV-negative adults lacking recent acute infections or vaccinations.

The receptor comes from a woman between 40 and 55 years old in good health. Some clones in this sample may be carry-over from other donors' samples. The sample was PBMCs. The chain is built from TRBV10-3 and TRBJ1-1, with a possible D match to TRBD1 (5 bases). The CDR3 coding sequence is TGTGCCATCAGACCCCAGGGAGGCGACACTGAAGCTTTCTTT. Amino acids: CAIRPQGGDTEAFF.